The 5 T cell receptor beta chains below all came from one sample that was sequenced in a study of cytomegalovirus exposure and HLA in healthy donors (dated 2017 in TCRdb). Libraries were made using the immunoSEQ multiplex PCR assay. The multiplex PCR relied on a mix of 60 forward primers for TCR Vbeta segments and 13 reverse primers for TCR Jbeta segments. TCRdb stores this immuneACCESS table with in-frame sequences only. Part of the clones is absent; in the studies checked, under half of the shortfall reflects unresolved V genes, and no reason is known for the rest. Present in this sample are approximately 70,000 clones, about 78% of which were seen just once. The ten largest clones represent about 12% of the sample. Sequenced sample: PBMCs. The source of these receptors is a woman aged 35 to 49 in good health and CMV-seropositive.

The CDR3 sequence: CSVEDHLGTSARGGTQYF. The DNA of the CDR3 is TGCAGCGTTGAAGATCATTTAGGGACTAGCGCCCGAGGGGGTACGCAGTATTTT. The gene calls are TRBV29-1 and TRBJ2-3; 10 bases are shared with TRBD2. CDR1 and CDR2 from the germline V gene are SQVTM and ANQGSEA. V lost 0 bases and J lost 8; bases outside the gene matches: 17. This CDR3 spans 18 amino acids.

The V call is TRBV6-1, the J call TRBJ2-7, with 8 positions matching TRBD1. Germline trimming cut 0 bases from V and 3 bases from J; bases unmatched to any gene: 4. In germline, CDR1 is MNHNS, CDR2 SASEGT. CDR3 length: 15 residues. CDR3 residues: CASSEALTGDYEQYF. The CDR3 coding sequence is TGTGCCAGCAGTGAAGCGCTGACAGGGGACTACGAGCAGTACTTC.

The J gene is TRBJ2-3, the V gene TRBV2, with no clear D. The CDR3 is made up of 11 amino acids. Germline CDR1 and CDR2: SNHLY and FYNNEI. Trimming shortened V by 9 bases and J by 4 bases, and 8 bases separated the two germline ends. The CDR3 sequence: CASIRADTQYF. The CDR3 nucleotides are TGTGCCAGTATTAGAGCAGATACGCAGTATTTT. Full variable domain (remainder filled in from reference TRBV2 and TRBJ2-3): EPEVTQTPSHQVTQMGQEVILRCVPISNHLYFYWYRQILGQKVEFLVSFYNNEISEKSEIFDDQFSVERPDGSNFTLKIRSTKLEDSAMYFCASIRADTQYFGPGTRLTVL.

This sequence joins TRBV10-3 and TRBJ1-2; possibly TRBD1 for D (5 bases). CDR1 and CDR2 from the germline V gene are ENHRY and SYGVKD. The CDR3 has 15 amino acids. Trimming stripped 0 bases from V and 3 bases from J, with 11 bases between. The CDR3 loop reads CAISESREGYYGYTF. The CDR3 DNA follows: TGTGCCATCAGTGAGTCGAGGGAGGGGTACTATGGCTACACCTTC.

The V gene is TRBV18, the J gene TRBJ2-3; TRBD2 matches 9 bases. The germline CDR1 and CDR2 sequences are KGHSH and LQKENI. CDR3 size: 19 residues. Trimming at V came to 2 bases and at J to 1 base, leaving 13 bases not matched to a gene. CDR3 region: CASSPGMRGGLKGTDTQYF. Written as DNA, the CDR3 is TGTGCCAGCTCACCAGGGATGCGGGGGGGCCTGAAAGGCACAGATACGCAGTATTTT.